The 17 T cell receptor beta chains presented below share a single source sample, sequenced in a study of T cells in women clearing cervical HPV infection. TCRdb's copy holds only in-frame clones and misses some; the assay was immunoSEQ multiplex PCR. Recorded for this sample: some 26,000 clones. The specimen was blood buffy coat. The receptors were gathered from a woman aged 18 to 75 with a cervical HPV16 infection that either progressed to CIN3+ or cleared (not recorded which).

On this clone itself: The read gets to within 3 residues of the CDR3 end, and the germline J gene fills in the rest. The chain carries TRBV9 and TRBJ2-4, with D possibly being TRBD1 (5 bases). The CDR3 consists of 12 residues. Per the germline V gene, CDR1 is SGDLS and CDR2 is YYNGEE. Trimming removed 4 bases at V and 6 bases at J, with 8 bases between. The CDR3 DNA, read in part, is TGTGCCAGCAGCCCAGGGTTAAACATT. This encodes CASSPGLNI. The CDR3 reads in full as CASSPGLNIQYF.

Notes on this clone: Sequencing ends 3 residues short of the CDR3 end; the germline J gene provides the rest. V is TRBV30 and J is TRBJ1-4; tentative D call: TRBD1 (6 bases). Germline CDR1 is GTSNPN and CDR2 is SVGIG (reference sequence). With 2 bases removed from V and 8 bases from J, the gap between germline ends came to 21 bases. There are 16 residues in the CDR3. CDR3 DNA, as far as it was read: TGTGCCTGGAGTCCCATAGGGACACCCAAGGGAGAAAAA. Amino acids: CAWSPIGTPKGEK. The CDR3 in its entirety is CAWSPIGTPKGEKLFF.

Turning to this clone: From the germline J gene comes the end of the CDR3, since the read stops 3 residues before it. The V gene is TRBV5-1, the J gene TRBJ1-2, with 7 bases fitting TRBD1. The CDR3 is 12 residues long. Germline V lookup: CDR1 SGHRS, CDR2 YFSETQ. CDR3 amino acids: CASSSQGGGYTF. The sequenced part of the CDR3 DNA is TGCGCCAGCAGTTCCCAGGGGGGAGGC.

About this clone: The CDR3 end is not reached by the read, which stops 3 residues before it; the germline J gene fills it in. J is TRBJ2-5 and V is TRBV19; 7 nucleotides align to TRBD2. Per germline, CDR1 LNHDA and CDR2 SQIVND (reference sequence). The CDR3 spans 14 residues. Trimming cost V 3 bases and J 0 bases; bases outside gene matches: 1. The CDR3 DNA, read in part, is TGTGCCAGTAGTATGGCGGGGGACCAAGAGACC. Translation: CASSMAGDQET. In full, the CDR3 reads CASSMAGDQETQYF.

Turning to this clone: The missing CDR3 end, 3 residues past where the read stops, is filled in from the germline J gene. The chain carries TRBV19 and TRBJ1-1; D is unclear. Between the trimmed V and J ends, which lost 3 bases and 0 bases, there was a span of 11 bases. CDR3 length: 15 residues. Germline V gives CDR1 LNHDA, CDR2 SQIVND (reference sequence). CDR3 bases read: TGTGCCAGTAGTATCCTTTCTAGTATGAACACTGAA. Protein sequence: CASSILSSMNTE. The whole CDR3 reads CASSILSSMNTEAFF.

Remarks on this clone: The read stops 3 residues short of the end of the CDR3; the missing end is completed from the germline J gene. This chain joins TRBV19 and TRBJ2-1; 7 positions match TRBD2. Germline-derived CDR1 and CDR2 are LNHDA and SQIVND (reference sequence). The V gene end was trimmed by 1 base and the J gene end by 6 bases; junction bases not matched to a gene: 15. The CDR3 spans 18 residues. The CDR3 sequence: CASSIALLEAGDPNEQFF. Incomplete CDR3 DNA: TGTGCCAGTAGTATAGCCCTGTTGGAGGCGGGGGACCCCAATGAG.

The sequenced part of the CDR3 DNA is TGTGCCAGCAGCTTAGGACAGGGGGCGCGTGAGACC. The encoded protein is CASSLGQGARET. The whole CDR3 protein reads CASSLGQGARETQYF. This sequence joins TRBV5-5 and TRBJ2-5; 11 positions match TRBD1. From the germline J gene comes the end of the CDR3, since the read stops 3 residues before it. The germline CDR1 and CDR2 sequences are SGHKS and YYEKEE (reference sequence). The CDR3 totals 15 residues. Trimming cost V 2 bases and J 5 bases; bases outside gene matches: 5.

Of note for this clone: The read comes to an end 3 residues before the CDR3 does, leaving the germline J gene to fill in the end. The chain couples TRBV7-3 to TRBJ2-1; 9 bases line up with TRBD2. Unmatched junction bases numbered 7, after V lost 3 bases and J lost 4 bases. The germline V gene encodes CDR1 SGHTA and CDR2 FQGTGA. This CDR3 has 16 residues. CDR3 sequence reads: CASSFKNSGGYNEQFF. The sequenced part of the CDR3 DNA is TGTGCCAGCAGCTTTAAAAACAGCGGGGGGTACAATGAG.

In regard to this clone: The read gets to within 3 residues of the CDR3 end, and the germline J gene fills in the rest. The chain links TRBV5-1 to TRBJ2-3, with 7 positions matching TRBD1. After removal of 0 bases from V and 2 bases from J, the junction contained 6 bases not matched to a gene. CDR3 length: 16 amino acids. Germline CDR1 reads SGHRS; CDR2 reads YFSETQ. The sequenced CDR3 bases are TGCGCCAGCAGCTTGGAGGGGGCCCGGCCCACAGATACG. Its translation: CASSLEGARPTDT. The whole CDR3 protein reads CASSLEGARPTDTQYF.

Note on this clone: The read halts 3 residues ahead of the CDR3 end, with the missing end drawn from the germline J gene. The J gene is TRBJ1-2, the V gene TRBV2; maybe TRBD1 (6 bases). V shed 3 bases and J shed 1 base, with 15 bases lying between them. This CDR3 region has 16 residues. The germline V gene has CDR1 SNHLY and CDR2 FYNNEI. The CDR3 loop reads CASSDIRQDYNYGYTF. Partial CDR3 DNA: TGTGCCAGCAGTGATATCCGACAGGATTATAACTATGGC.

The CDR3 reads CASSGRDYEKAFF. The covered CDR3 bases are TGTGCCAGCAGTGGCCGGGACTACGAAAAA. The chain joins TRBV6-1 to TRBJ1-1; D possibly corresponds to TRBD1 (5 bases). The CDR3 end is not reached by the read, which stops 3 residues before it; the germline J gene fills it in. Germline CDR1 is MNHNS and CDR2 is SASEGT. The CDR3 covers 13 residues.

As regards this clone: The read terminates 3 residues ahead of where the CDR3 ends, so the germline J gene completes it. J is TRBJ1-2 and V is TRBV15, with 9 bases fitting TRBD1. The germline V gene encodes CDR1 LNHNV and CDR2 YYDKDF (reference sequence). CDR3 length equals 13 residues. V was pared by 6 bases and J by 6 bases, with 5 bases of the junction left unmatched. The CDR3 bases that were read are TGTGCCACCAGTGACAGGGGGAGCAATGGC. It specifies CATSDRGSNG. The full CDR3 protein is CATSDRGSNGYTF.

Remarks on this clone: The read is 3 residues too short to cover the CDR3 end, so that end is filled in from the germline J gene. This chain joins TRBV30 and TRBJ1-1; 11 positions agree with TRBD1. This CDR3 comprises 15 residues. Trimming cost V 4 bases and J 6 bases; bases outside gene matches: 10. Per germline, CDR1 GTSNPN and CDR2 SVGIG (reference sequence). The CDR3 sequence is CAWMRTGGASSEAFF. CDR3 DNA, as far as it was read: TGTGCCTGGATGCGGACAGGGGGCGCATCTTCTGAA.

Details on this clone: Sequencing ends 3 residues short of the CDR3 end; the germline J gene provides the rest. The chain recombines TRBV5-6 with TRBJ2-7; possible D gene TRBD1, 6 bases. The germline V gene has CDR1 SGHDT and CDR2 YYEEEE. Between the trimmed V and J ends, which lost 2 bases and 2 bases, there was a span of 11 bases. This CDR3 comprises 14 residues. This CDR3 is CASSLQGTTYEQYF. CDR3 DNA (partial): TGTGCCAGCAGCTTACAGGGTACCACCTACGAG. The complete variable domain, with remaining parts taken from reference TRBV5-6 and TRBJ2-7, reads DAGVTQSPTHLIKTRGQQVTLRCSPKSGHDTVSWYQQALGQGPQFIFQYYEEEERQRGNFPDRFSGHQFPNYSSELNVNALLLGDSALYLCASSLQGTTYEQYFGPGTRLTVT.

Turning to this clone: The missing CDR3 end, 3 residues past where the read stops, is filled in from the germline J gene. The chain has TRBV18 and TRBJ2-3; D possibly corresponds to TRBD2 (6 bases). CDR3 length: 15 amino acids. Germline V gene lookup returns CDR1 KGHSH and CDR2 LQKENI. The V gene lost 3 bases and the J gene lost 0 bases, with 10 bases spanning the gap. The CDR3 is CASSPGTSSTDTQYF. Incomplete CDR3 DNA: TGTGCCAGCTCACCGGGGACTTCTAGCACAGATACG.

Notes on this clone: With the read ending 3 residues before the CDR3 end, the germline J gene is used to fill in that end. This chain connects TRBV6-1 to TRBJ2-2, with D tentatively TRBD1 (6 bases). Germline V gives CDR1 MNHNS, CDR2 SASEGT. The CDR3 spans 14 residues. V was clipped by 3 bases and J by 4 bases, with 9 bases between them. The sequenced part of the CDR3 DNA is TGTGCCAGCAGTGACAGGGGAGTCACCGGGGAG. This codes for CASSDRGVTGE. The whole CDR3 protein is CASSDRGVTGELFF.

Turning to this clone: An end of the junction does not agree with germline; a read error may underlie this. The CDR3 is cut off 3 residues early in the read; its end comes from the germline J gene. This sample includes further DNA sequences coding for the same CDR3. V usage is TRBV30 and J usage is TRBJ1-3, with a tentative D call TRBD1 (6 bases). Germline V gives CDR1 GTSNPN, CDR2 SVGIG (reference sequence). The CDR3 has 12 amino acids. The CDR3 DNA, read in part, is TGTGCCTGGACAGGGGCCGGAAACACT. Its translation: CAWTGAGNT. The whole CDR3 is CAWTGAGNTIYF.